This T cell receptor (beta chain) was found in a study of blood T cells in healthy people across ages. For the study at large: Using template switching, researchers captured about one barcoded beta molecule for each two T cells. General study points: Those diversity estimates obtained from one million T cells were thought to be underestimates. Versus aged donors, long-lived donors had higher diversity and more naive CD4+ cells.

Points on this clonotype: The antigen is not known.

Trimming removed 1 base at V and 1 base at J, with 4 bases between. CDR3 length equals 13 residues. The germline V gene has CDR1 LGHNA and CDR2 YSLEER. A second 7 to 11 cycle PCR used barcoded and J-beta primers. Every cDNA molecule bore a tag from a template-switch adaptor containing 12 random nucleotides. TCRdb used MiXCR to reprocess the 5' RACE reads, holding one entry per CDR3 protein. The profile shows about a million distinct CDR3 sequences, about 48% of them singletons. The chain carries TRBV4-3 and TRBJ1-1, with D unresolved. This TCR came from a man aged 30-40 years in good health. Sequences were obtained from blood. The DNA of the CDR3 is TGCGCCAGCAGCCAAGCAACGAACACTGAAGCTTTCTTT. Protein: CASSQATNTEAFF.